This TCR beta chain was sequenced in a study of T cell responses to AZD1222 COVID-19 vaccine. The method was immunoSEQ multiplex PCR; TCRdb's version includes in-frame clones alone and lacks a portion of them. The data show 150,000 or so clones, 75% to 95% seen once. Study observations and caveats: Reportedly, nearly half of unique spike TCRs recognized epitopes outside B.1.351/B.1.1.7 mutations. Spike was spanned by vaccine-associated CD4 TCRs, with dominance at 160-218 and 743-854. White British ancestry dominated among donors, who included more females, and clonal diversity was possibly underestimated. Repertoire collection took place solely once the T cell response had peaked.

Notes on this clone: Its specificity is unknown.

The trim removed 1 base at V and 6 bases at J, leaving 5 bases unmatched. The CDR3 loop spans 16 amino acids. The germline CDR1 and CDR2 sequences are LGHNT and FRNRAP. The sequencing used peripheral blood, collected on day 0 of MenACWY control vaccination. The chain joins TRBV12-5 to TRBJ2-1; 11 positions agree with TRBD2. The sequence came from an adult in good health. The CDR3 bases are TGTGCTAGTGGTTTGGGAACCGGGACTAGCGGCAATGAGCAGTTCTTC. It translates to CASGLGTGTSGNEQFF.